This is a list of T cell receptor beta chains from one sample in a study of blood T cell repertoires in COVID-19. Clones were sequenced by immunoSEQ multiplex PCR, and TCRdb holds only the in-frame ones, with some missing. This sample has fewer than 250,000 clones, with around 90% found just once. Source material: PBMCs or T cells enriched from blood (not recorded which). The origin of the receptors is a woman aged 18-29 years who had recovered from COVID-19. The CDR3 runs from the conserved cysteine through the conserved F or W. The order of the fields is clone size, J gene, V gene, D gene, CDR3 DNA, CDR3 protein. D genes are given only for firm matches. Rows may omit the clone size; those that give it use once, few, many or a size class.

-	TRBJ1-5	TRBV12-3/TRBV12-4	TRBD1	TGTGCCAGCAGTTTCGACAGGGGTCAGCCCCAGCATTTT	CASSFDRGQPQHF
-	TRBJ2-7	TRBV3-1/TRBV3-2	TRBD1	TGTGCCAGCAGCCGTCGAGAGGGGGCCTTTTCCTACGAGCAGTACTTC	CASSRREGAFSYEQYF
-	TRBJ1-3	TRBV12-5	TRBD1	TGTGCTAGTGGTTTGCGGCCAGGGGACAGGTTTTCTGGAAACACCATATATTTT	CASGLRPGDRFSGNTIYF
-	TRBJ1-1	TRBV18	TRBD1	TGTGCCAGCTCCACAGGGGAAGACACTGAAGCTTTCTTT	CASSTGEDTEAFF
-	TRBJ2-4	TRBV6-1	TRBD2	TGTGCCAGCAGTGATTTACGGGGGGGCAACATTCAGTACTTC	CASSDLRGGNIQYF
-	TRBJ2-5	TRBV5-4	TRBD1	TGTGCCAGCAGCTATACAGGGGGCCGGGGTGGAGAGACCCAGCACTTC	CASSYTGGRGGETQHF
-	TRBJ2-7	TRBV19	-	TGTGCCAGTAGTACGACAGTATTCCCCTACGAGCAGTACTTC	CASSTTVFPYEQYF
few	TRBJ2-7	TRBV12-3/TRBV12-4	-	TGTGCCAGCAGTTTCGGGGGGCCCTACGAGCAGTACTTC	CASSFGGPYEQYF
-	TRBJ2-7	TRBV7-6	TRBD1	TGTGCCAGCAGCTCCCGGGACAGGGGAGTGGGGCAGTACTTC	CASSSRDRGVGQYF
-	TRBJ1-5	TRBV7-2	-	TGTGCCAGCAGCCCATATCCCCCCATAGACAGGCCCCAGCATTTT	CASSPYPPIDRPQHF
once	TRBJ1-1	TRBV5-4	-	TGTGCCAGCAGCCGTATCGACTCTGAAGCTTTCTTT	CASSRIDSEAFF
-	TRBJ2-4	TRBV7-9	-	TGTGCCAGCAGCTCCAGGGCAGCCAAAAACATTCAGTACTTC	CASSSRAAKNIQYF
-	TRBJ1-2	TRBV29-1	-	TGCAGCGTTGGATCAGGGGCCTCTAACTATGGCTACACCTTC	CSVGSGASNYGYTF
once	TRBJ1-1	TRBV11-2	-	TGTGCCAGCAGCTTAGTAGGGGGAAGGAGTACTGAAGCTTTCTTT	CASSLVGGRSTEAFF
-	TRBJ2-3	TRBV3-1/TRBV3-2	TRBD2	TGTGCCAGCAGCCCTGTGGGAGGCGGGGGGGGCACAGATACGCAGTATTTT	CASSPVGGGGGTDTQYF
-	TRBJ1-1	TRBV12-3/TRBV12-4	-	TGTGCCAGCAACCAGGGTTTCACTGAAGCTTTCTTT	CASNQGFTEAFF
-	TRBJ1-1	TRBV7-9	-	TGTGCCAGCAGCCGCATCAGACAAGACACTGAAGCTTTCTTT	CASSRIRQDTEAFF
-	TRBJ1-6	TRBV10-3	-	TGTGCCATCAGTGACTCGCTTAAGGGGGAAGCCTATAATTCACCCCTCCACTTT	CAISDSLKGEAYNSPLHF
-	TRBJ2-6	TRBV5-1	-	TGCGCCAGCAGCCCCACTGGGGCCAACGTCCTGACTTTC	CASSPTGANVLTF
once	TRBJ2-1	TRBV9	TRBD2	TGTGCCAGCAGCTTAACTAGCGGGGGGGCCAATGAGCAGTTCTTC	CASSLTSGGANEQFF
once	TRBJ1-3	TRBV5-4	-	TGTGCCAGCGCCCCCACAGGGACTGGAAACACCATATATTTT	CASAPTGTGNTIYF
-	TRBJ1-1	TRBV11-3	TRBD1	TGTGCCAGCAGCCAGGGGGTTAACACTGAAGCTTTCTTT	CASSQGVNTEAFF
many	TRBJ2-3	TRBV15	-	TGTGCCACCAGCAGAGATCAAGATACGCAGTATTTT	CATSRDQDTQYF
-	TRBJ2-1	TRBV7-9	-	TGTGCCAGCAGCCATAAAGATGGACAGAACCCCTACAATGAGCAGTTCTTC	CASSHKDGQNPYNEQFF
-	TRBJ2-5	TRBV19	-	TGTGCCAGTAGTAAGGGGCAGCAAGAGACCCAGTACTTC	CASSKGQQETQYF
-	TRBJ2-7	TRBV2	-	TGTGCCAGCACCTTTGGAGGGATTAATTCCTACGAGCAGTACTTC	CASTFGGINSYEQYF
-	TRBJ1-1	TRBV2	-	TGTGCCAGCAGTGAAACGACAGGCGCCACTGAAGCTTTCTTT	CASSETTGATEAFF
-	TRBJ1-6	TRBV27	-	TGTGCCAGCAGTACGGACAGCAACTCCTATAATTCACCCCTCCACTTT	CASSTDSNSYNSPLHF
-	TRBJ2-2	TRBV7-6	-	TGTGCCAGCAGCCCCCGGGGTAGAGTGAACACCGGGGAGCTGTTTTTT	CASSPRGRVNTGELFF
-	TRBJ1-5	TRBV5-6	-	TGTGCCAGCAGCACCTCAGGGGTGGGGGATCAGCCCCAGCATTTT	CASSTSGVGDQPQHF
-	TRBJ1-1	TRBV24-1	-	TGTGCCACCAAAGGCACAGGTTCGGGGAACACTGAAGCTTTCTTT	CATKGTGSGNTEAFF